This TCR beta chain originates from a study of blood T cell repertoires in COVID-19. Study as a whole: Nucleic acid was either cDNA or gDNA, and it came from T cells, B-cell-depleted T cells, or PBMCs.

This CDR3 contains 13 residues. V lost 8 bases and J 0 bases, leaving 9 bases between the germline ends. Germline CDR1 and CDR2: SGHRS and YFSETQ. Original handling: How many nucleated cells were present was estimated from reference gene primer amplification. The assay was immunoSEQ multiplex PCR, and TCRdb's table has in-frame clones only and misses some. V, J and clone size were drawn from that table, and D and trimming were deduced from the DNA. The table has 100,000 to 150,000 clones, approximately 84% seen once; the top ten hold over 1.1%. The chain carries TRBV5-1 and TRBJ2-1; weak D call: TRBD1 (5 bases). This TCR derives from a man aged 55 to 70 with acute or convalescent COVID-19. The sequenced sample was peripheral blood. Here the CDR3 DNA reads TGCGCCAGTCAGGACAACTCCTACAATGAGCAGTTCTTC. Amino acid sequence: CASQDNSYNEQFF.